Listed here are 18 T cell receptor beta chains from one sample, sequenced in a study of blood T cells in healthy people across ages. Through a sample-barcoded 5' primer and a J-beta primer mix, a second PCR was run for roughly 6 to 11 cycles. TCRdb re-analysed the 5' RACE reads in MiXCR, keeping a single row per CDR3 protein. The table records roughly 500,000 distinct CDR3 sequences, 25% to 30% of them present only once. The sequenced sample was blood. The receptors stem from a woman between 65 and 79 years old in good health.

This clonotype came up many times. The V call is TRBV7-9, the J call TRBJ2-7; TRBD1 matches at 8 bases. With V trimmed by 5 bases and J by 2 bases, 5 bases remained unmatched. From germline, CDR1 is SEHNR and CDR2 FQNEAQ (reference sequence). The length of the CDR3 is 14 residues. As DNA, the CDR3 is TGTGCCAGCAGCCCAAGGACAGGGACCTACGAGCAGTACTTC. Its translation is CASSPRTGTYEQYF.

This clonotype was recorded many times. The chain links TRBV29-1 to TRBJ2-1; the match to TRBD1 covers 9 bases. Germline-derived CDR1 and CDR2 are SQVTM and ANQGSEA. The CDR3 extends over 12 amino acids. J lost 6 bases, V lost 7 bases, and 4 bases had no gene match. The CDR3 spells CSAPTGGNEQFF. Here the CDR3 DNA reads TGCAGCGCACCGACAGGGGGCAATGAGCAGTTCTTC.

As for this clonotype: A clone one base away is much larger, so this may be a read error. The chain joins TRBV5-1 to TRBJ2-5; TRBD2 matches at 12 bases. This CDR3 region has 15 residues. Looked up from germline, CDR1 is SGHRS and CDR2 is YFSETQ. CDR3 DNA: TGCGCCAGCGGCTTGAGACTAGCGGGGGAAGAGACCCAGTACTTC. This codes for CASGLRLAGEETQYF.

A few counts support this clonotype. This rearrangement joins TRBV4-2 to TRBJ1-6, with a weak D call TRBD1 (5 bases). The CDR3 is made up of 15 amino acids. V dropped 1 base and J dropped 7 bases, with 11 bases sitting between them. Germline V gene lookup returns CDR1 LGHNA and CDR2 YNFKEQ. DNA for the CDR3: TGTGCCAGCAGCCAAGGAGGGGATCTCAATTCACCCCTCCACTTT. Translation: CASSQGGDLNSPLHF.

This clonotype was detected a few times. The chain employs TRBV5-6 and TRBJ2-5; 7 nucleotides agree with TRBD1. The V gene's germline CDR1 is SGHDT and CDR2 YYEEEE. The CDR3 spans 15 residues. The V and J ends lost 4 bases and 0 bases, in that order; junction bases with no gene match: 6. The CDR3 spells CASSALGQYQETQYF. In nucleotides, the CDR3 is TGTGCCAGCAGCGCCTTGGGACAGTACCAAGAGACCCAGTACTTC.

The chain combines TRBV7-2 with TRBJ2-1; D is undetermined. With 5 bases removed from V and 7 bases from J, the gap between germline ends came to 15 bases. The CDR3 is made up of 14 amino acids. The V gene's germline CDR1 is SGHTA and CDR2 FQGNSA. CDR3 sequence reads: CASSLVDGQNEQFF. The CDR3 DNA is TGTGCCAGCAGCCTGGTGGACGGGCAGAATGAGCAGTTCTTC.

The chain joins TRBV7-2 to TRBJ2-5, with 12 bases that match TRBD2. In germline, CDR1 is SGHTA, CDR2 FQGNSA. Unmatched junction bases numbered 3, after V lost 5 bases and J lost 5 bases. CDR3 length: 14 residues. CDR3 DNA sequence: TGTGCCAGCAGCACTAGCGGGGGGTTTGAGACCCAGTACTTC. Protein product: CASSTSGGFETQYF.

This clonotype has just a few counts. This rearrangement joins TRBV6-2 or TRBV6-3 to TRBJ2-7, with D perhaps matching TRBD1 (6 bases). From germline, CDR1 is MNHEY and CDR2 SVGEGT. Deletions cut 4 bases from V and 3 bases from J, with 10 bases between. This CDR3 has 13 residues. CDR3 DNA: TGTGCCAGCAGTTTCGGACAGTTCTACGAGCAGTACTTC. Its protein product is CASSFGQFYEQYF.

This chain joins TRBV2 and TRBJ1-4, with no clear D. Trimming removed 7 bases from V and 0 bases from J, with 9 bases in between. CDR1 is SNHLY, CDR2 FYNNEI, per germline. The CDR3 is made up of 14 amino acids. CDR3 sequence (DNA): TGTGCCAGCATCCGCTGGGCAACTAATGAAAAACTGTTTTTT. Its translation: CASIRWATNEKLFF. The variable domain in full, with the rest retrieved from reference TRBV2 and TRBJ1-4, is EPEVTQTPSHQVTQMGQEVILRCVPISNHLYFYWYRQILGQKVEFLVSFYNNEISEKSEIFDDQFSVERPDGSNFTLKIRSTKLEDSAMYFCASIRWATNEKLFFGSGTQLSVL.

The rearrangement uses TRBV5-6 and TRBJ2-5; a weak D match, TRBD2 (6 bases). Looked up from germline, CDR1 is SGHDT and CDR2 is YYEEEE. This CDR3 is 14 amino acids long. V gave up 3 bases and J gave up 4 bases, with 13 bases separating them. In DNA, the CDR3 is TGTGCCAGCAGCTATCGGGACTCTGGAGAGACCCAGTACTTC. Translating gives CASSYRDSGETQYF.

The V and J genes are TRBV11-3 and TRBJ2-5; TRBD1 agrees at 7 bases. The better agreement between TRBJ2-1 and the DNA end casts doubt on the J call. This CDR3 has 15 residues. Germline CDR1 reads SGHNT; CDR2 reads YENEEA. This CDR3 is CASSSRTGRSDEQFF. The DNA of the CDR3 is TGTGCCAGCAGCTCCCGGACAGGCAGGTCGGATGAGCAGTTCTTC.

This clonotype came up a few times. The genes are TRBV20-1 and TRBJ2-3; a weak D match, TRBD2 (5 bases). CDR1 and CDR2 (germline): DFQATT, SNEGSKA (reference sequence). This CDR3 comprises 16 residues. V dropped 1 base and J dropped 2 bases, with 16 bases sitting between them. CDR3 amino acids: CSARGGDWRLTDTQYF. In DNA, the CDR3 is TGCAGTGCTAGAGGGGGAGACTGGCGACTCACAGATACGCAGTATTTT.

The chain carries TRBV7-3 and TRBJ2-5; no clear D. The CDR3 sequence is 13 residues long. V lost 6 bases and J 3 bases, leaving 11 bases between the germline ends. Germline loops: CDR1 SGHTA, CDR2 FQGTGA. CDR3 in amino acids: CASSPGPEETQYF. For the CDR3, the DNA is TGTGCCAGCAGTCCCGGGCCTGAAGAGACCCAGTACTTC.

The chain joins TRBV6-6 to TRBJ1-1; D gene uncertain. The ends were cut back, 2 bases at V and 8 bases at J, with 12 bases in the middle. The germline V gene has CDR1 MNHNY and CDR2 SVGAGI (reference sequence). CDR3 size: 13 residues. CDR3 nucleotide sequence: TGTGCCAGCAGTTACGGGCGGGCTTGGGAAGCTTTCTTT. Translated: CASSYGRAWEAFF.

The V call is TRBV12-3 or TRBV12-4, the J call TRBJ2-3, with a weak D call TRBD1 (5 bases). Between the trimmed V and J ends, which lost 3 bases and 7 bases, there was a span of 11 bases. The CDR3 has 13 residues. CDR3 protein: CASSLNRWNTQYF. Written as DNA, the CDR3 is TGTGCCAGCAGTTTGAACAGGTGGAATACGCAGTATTTT.

The chain combines TRBV6-1 with TRBJ2-3, with 10 bases that match TRBD1. The V segment lost 8 bases and the J segment 1 base; nucleotides outside the gene matches: 9. This CDR3 has 16 amino acids. Germline values: CDR1 MNHNS, CDR2 SASEGT. In DNA form, the CDR3 reads TGTGCCAGCGAAACAACCGGGACAGGGGGCACAGATACGCAGTATTTT. It codes for CASETTGTGGTDTQYF.

This clonotype has only a few counts. This chain uses TRBV5-1 with TRBJ2-3; D may match TRBD1 or TRBD2 (6 bases each). The CDR3 runs 15 residues. Germline-derived CDR1 and CDR2 are SGHRS and YFSETQ. The V end was cut by 3 bases, the J end by 0 bases, with 11 bases between. Here the CDR3 DNA reads TGCGCCAGCAGCTCCGGGGGCGGTAGCACAGATACGCAGTATTTT. Residues: CASSSGGGSTDTQYF.

The V and J genes are TRBV5-1 and TRBJ2-7; perhaps D is TRBD1 or TRBD2 (5 bases each). Germline CDR1 reads SGHRS; CDR2 reads YFSETQ. V shed 3 bases and J shed 6 bases, with 16 bases lying between them. The CDR3 is made up of 14 amino acids. DNA of the CDR3: TGCGCCAGCAGCTCCGCCGGGTATGGGGGCGAGCAGTACTTC. Amino acid sequence: CASSSAGYGGEQYF.